What follows describes a single T cell receptor (beta chain). Germline V lookup: CDR1 MNHNS, CDR2 SASEGT. The ends were cut back, 6 bases at V and 3 bases at J, with 12 bases in the middle. The CDR3 is 14 residues long. This entry belongs to a study of glioma-infiltrating T cells after dendritic cell vaccination. About the study: Glioblastoma patients came from Phase I and II dendritic cell vaccination trials. Dendritic cells derived from monocytes and pulsed with autologous tumor lysate formed the vaccine.

Input was approximately 2.2 ug genomic DNA, or all available if less. Clones were sequenced by immunoSEQ multiplex PCR, and TCRdb holds only the in-frame ones, with some missing. This sample yields about 82,000 clones, of which roughly 90% are seen a single time; more than 3% belongs to the top ten. This receptor was identified in a human donor with glioblastoma. The chain links TRBV6-1 to TRBJ1-5; no reliable D call. Sequenced material: blood, taken before dendritic cell vaccination. The CDR3 coding sequence is TGTGCCAGCAGCTGGCAGGTCTACAATCAGCCCCAGCATTTT. Encoded protein: CASSWQVYNQPQHF.